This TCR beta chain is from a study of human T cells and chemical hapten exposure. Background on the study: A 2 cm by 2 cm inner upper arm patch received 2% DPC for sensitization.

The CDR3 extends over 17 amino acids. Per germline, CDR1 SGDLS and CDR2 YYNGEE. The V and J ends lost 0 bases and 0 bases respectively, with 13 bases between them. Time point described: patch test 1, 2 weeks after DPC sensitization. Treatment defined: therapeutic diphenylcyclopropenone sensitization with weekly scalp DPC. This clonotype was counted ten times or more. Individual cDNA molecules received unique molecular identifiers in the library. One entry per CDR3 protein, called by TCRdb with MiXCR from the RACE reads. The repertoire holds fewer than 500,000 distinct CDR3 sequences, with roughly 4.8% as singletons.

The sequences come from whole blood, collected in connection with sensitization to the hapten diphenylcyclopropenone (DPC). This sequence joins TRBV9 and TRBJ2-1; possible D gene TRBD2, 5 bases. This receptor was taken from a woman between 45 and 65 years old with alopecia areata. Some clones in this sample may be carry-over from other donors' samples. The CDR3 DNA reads TGTGCCAGCAGCGTAGCGGCTTTGGGGAGCTCCTACAATGAGCAGTTCTTC. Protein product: CASSVAALGSSYNEQFF.